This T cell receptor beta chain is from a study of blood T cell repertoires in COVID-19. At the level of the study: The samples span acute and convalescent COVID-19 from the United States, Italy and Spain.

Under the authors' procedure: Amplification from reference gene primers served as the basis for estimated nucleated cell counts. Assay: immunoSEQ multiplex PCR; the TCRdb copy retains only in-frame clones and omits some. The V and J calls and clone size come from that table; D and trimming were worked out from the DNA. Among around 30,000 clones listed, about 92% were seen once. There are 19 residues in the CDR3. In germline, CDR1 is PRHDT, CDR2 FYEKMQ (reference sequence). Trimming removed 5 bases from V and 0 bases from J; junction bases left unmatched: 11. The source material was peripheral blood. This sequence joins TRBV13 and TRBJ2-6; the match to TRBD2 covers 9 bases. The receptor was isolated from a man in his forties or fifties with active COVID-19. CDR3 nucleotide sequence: TGTGCCAGCAGCATTGACAGAGGCGGGAGGGGCTCTGGGGCCAACGTCCTGACTTTC. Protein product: CASSIDRGGRGSGANVLTF.